The clone carrying this T cell receptor beta chain was recorded many times. Its antigen is unidentified. The entry originates in a study of neurological immune-mediated disorders. Notes on the study in general: HTLV-1-associated myelopathy displayed the greatest TCR clonal expansion, and multiple sclerosis exhibited the smallest, lower than that of healthy controls.

The authors made cDNA by 5'RACE with 10-nucleotide random UMIs. TCRdb independently ran MiXCR on the 5' RACE reads; one entry per CDR3 protein. Of under 60,000 distinct CDR3 sequences listed, around 3.3% were seen once; the top ten hold about 6.3%. The V segment lost 6 bases and the J segment 4 bases; nucleotides outside the gene matches: 8. Germline CDR1 reads SGHTA; CDR2 reads FQGTGA. The CDR3 loop spans 15 amino acids. The TCR originated in a man in his forties or fifties with multiple sclerosis. Input material: PBMCs. V and J are TRBV7-3 and TRBJ2-3, with 9 bases fitting TRBD1. This CDR3 is CASSSPGQGPDTQYF. CDR3 in DNA: TGTGCCAGCAGTTCGCCGGGACAGGGACCAGATACGCAGTATTTT.